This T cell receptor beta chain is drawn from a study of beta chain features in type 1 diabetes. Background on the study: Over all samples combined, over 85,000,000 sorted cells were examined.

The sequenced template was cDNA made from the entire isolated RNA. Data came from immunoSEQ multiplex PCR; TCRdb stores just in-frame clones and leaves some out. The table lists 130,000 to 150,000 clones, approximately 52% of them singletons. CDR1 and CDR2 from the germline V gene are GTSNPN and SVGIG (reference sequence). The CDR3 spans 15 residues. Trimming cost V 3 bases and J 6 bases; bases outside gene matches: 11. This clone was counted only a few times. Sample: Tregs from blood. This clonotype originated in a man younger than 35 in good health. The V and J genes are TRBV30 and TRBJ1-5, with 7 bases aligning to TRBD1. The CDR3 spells CAWSRLGQVGQPQHF. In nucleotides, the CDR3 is TGTGCCTGGAGCCGACTTGGACAGGTCGGTCAGCCCCAGCATTTT.